These T cell receptor beta chains were read from a single sample in a study of blood T cell repertoires in COVID-19. Profiled with immunoSEQ multiplex PCR; TCRdb holds only in-frame clones, not every one. The data contain approximately 290,000 clones, approximately 86% of them singletons. Sequencing was done on a sample of peripheral blood. The receptors shown here come from a human donor with COVID-19, enrolled during active disease. The donor label of this sample is uncertain. CDR3s include the opening cysteine and the closing phenylalanine or tryptophan. D genes are given only for firm matches. Clone size, where shown, is once, few, many, or a class for clones that have expanded.

cdr3_nt cdr3_aa j_call d_call clone_size v_call
TGTGCCAGCGGACAGCGGGGGCTAACCTACGAGCAGTACTTC CASGQRGLTYEQYF TRBJ2-7 TRBD2 - TRBV2
TGTGCCAGCAGCTTTGTTGGGGCCTTTTCTTCTAACAATGAGCAGTTCTTC CASSFVGAFSSNNEQFF TRBJ2-1 - - TRBV7-2
TGTGCCAGCAGCCAACGGGACAGGTGGAACGAGCAGTACTTC CASSQRDRWNEQYF TRBJ2-7 TRBD1 - TRBV3-1/TRBV3-2
TGTGCCAGCAGTGAGCTTGCGGGAGGGCCGAACTACGAGCAGTACTTC CASSELAGGPNYEQYF TRBJ2-7 TRBD2 - TRBV25-1
TGTGCCAGCAGCCCTCGACAGGGTAACGGGGGCAATGAGCAGTTCTTC CASSPRQGNGGNEQFF TRBJ2-1 - - TRBV5-4
TGTGCCAGTAGTATAGGACTGTTGAACACTGAAGCTTTCTTT CASSIGLLNTEAFF TRBJ1-1 - - TRBV19
TGCGCCAGCAGCTTGACAGGGGGTGCCTACGAGCAGTACTTC CASSLTGGAYEQYF TRBJ2-7 TRBD1 once TRBV5-1
TGCGCCAGCAGCCAAGATTCCGGGACAGGGGCGTCAGATACGCAGTATTTT CASSQDSGTGASDTQYF TRBJ2-3 TRBD1 once TRBV4-3
TGTGCCAGCAGCTTACGAGGGATCTATGGCTACACCTTC CASSLRGIYGYTF TRBJ1-2 - - TRBV11-1
TGCGCCAGCAGCTTGGCCGGGGTCGGAAAAATCTATGGCTACACCTTC CASSLAGVGKIYGYTF TRBJ1-2 - - TRBV5-1
TGTGCCAGCAGCCAGGACAGGGAAGTCGGAAAACTGTTTTTT CASSQDREVGKLFF TRBJ1-4 TRBD1 - TRBV6-5
TGTGCCAGCAGCGTTAGCGGAAGCTCCTACAATGAGCAGTTCTTC CASSVSGSSYNEQFF TRBJ2-1 - - TRBV9
TGTGCCAGCAAACCCGGGGACAGGCGCAACACTGAAGCTTTCTTT CASKPGDRRNTEAFF TRBJ1-1 TRBD1 - TRBV7-9
TGTGCCTTCCGGGACAGGGGAACAGATACGCAGTATTTT CAFRDRGTDTQYF TRBJ2-3 TRBD1 few TRBV30
TGTGCCAGCAGCCCCGGGGGGAGGAGCTCCTACGAGCAGTACTTC CASSPGGRSSYEQYF TRBJ2-7 TRBD2 - TRBV9
TGTGCCGCCAGCCCGGGACTAGCGCCAGATACGCAGTATTTT CAASPGLAPDTQYF TRBJ2-3 TRBD2 - TRBV30
TGTGCCAGCAGCGCCGGACAGCTACAAGAGACCCAGTACTTC CASSAGQLQETQYF TRBJ2-5 - - TRBV9
TGTGCCAGCAGCTTGGGCTACCCCACAGATACGCAGTATTTT CASSLGYPTDTQYF TRBJ2-3 - - TRBV7-3
TGTGCCAGCAGTTACCGTCGGGAGGGCCTTTACGAGCAGTACTTC CASSYRREGLYEQYF TRBJ2-7 TRBD2 few TRBV6-5
TGTGCCAGCAGCTTTGGGGCCCTGAGCTCCTACAATGAGCAGTTCTTC CASSFGALSSYNEQFF TRBJ2-1 - - TRBV5-6
TGTGCCAGCAGCGGCCAGTTAGCGGATTACAATGAGCAGTTCTTC CASSGQLADYNEQFF TRBJ2-1 - once TRBV11-2
TGTGCCAGCAGCTTAACTTCGGGACAGTCAACTGAAGCTTTCTTT CASSLTSGQSTEAFF TRBJ1-1 TRBD1 - TRBV7-8
TGTGCCAGCAGTTATTTGGGGCGGAGTGTCTATGGCTACACCTTC CASSYLGRSVYGYTF TRBJ1-2 - - TRBV6-2/TRBV6-3
TGCGCCAGCAGCCTGAATGTAGGACAGGGGGCATCGAACTATGGCTACACCTTC CASSLNVGQGASNYGYTF TRBJ1-2 TRBD1 few TRBV4-1
TGTGCCAGCTCTTGGGACAGGGTTAACACCGGGGAGCTGTTTTTT CASSWDRVNTGELFF TRBJ2-2 TRBD1 - TRBV11-1
TGTGCCAGCAGTGATAGCGGGAGGCCCGTCGGGGAGCTGTTTTTT CASSDSGRPVGELFF TRBJ2-2 TRBD2 - TRBV6-4